The 20 T cell receptor beta chains below all came from one sample that was sequenced in a study of T cell repertoires in cytomegalovirus infection. MiXCR, run by TCRdb on the reads, gives a single entry per CDR3 protein. The top ten hold over 15% of the sample, which has 200,000 to 250,000 distinct CDR3 sequences, approximately 22% seen once. Sequencing was performed on CD8+ T cells from PBMCs. All receptors come from a human donor in good health (CMV status not recorded). Some clones in this sample may be carry-over from other donors' samples.

There are many counts of this clonotype. The chain joins TRBV5-1 to TRBJ1-1; no clear D. Trimming shortened V by 4 bases and J by 2 bases, and 12 bases separated the two germline ends. Germline V lookup: CDR1 SGHRS, CDR2 YFSETQ. CDR3 size: 14 residues. CDR3 region: CASSPEGGNTEAFF. DNA of the CDR3: TGCGCCAGCAGCCCTGAAGGCGGCAACACTGAAGCTTTCTTT.

The V gene is TRBV29-1, the J gene TRBJ1-1, with D maybe TRBD1 (6 bases). The germline gives CDR1 SQVTM, CDR2 ANQGSEA. CDR3 length: 11 amino acids. Trimming shortened V by 7 bases and J by 3 bases, and 9 bases separated the two germline ends. DNA of the CDR3: TGCAGCGCCACAGGGTACACTGAAGCTTTCTTT. This translates into CSATGYTEAFF.

This clonotype was counted between two and nine times. J is TRBJ1-1 and V is TRBV5-6; no definite D call. CDR3 length equals 14 residues. V lost 4 bases and J 3 bases, leaving 13 bases between the germline ends. Germline V lookup: CDR1 SGHDT, CDR2 YYEEEE. CDR3 loop: CASSLFPEDTEAFF. As DNA, the CDR3 is TGTGCCAGCAGCCTATTCCCAGAGGACACTGAAGCTTTCTTT.

This clonotype has just a few counts. The chain links TRBV20-1 to TRBJ2-3; TRBD2 might be the D (5 bases). CDR3 length: 13 amino acids. The germline gives CDR1 DFQATT, CDR2 SNEGSKA (reference sequence). V shed 5 bases and J shed 0 bases, with 9 bases lying between them. The CDR3 bases are TGCAGTGCTGGAGGATACAGCACAGATACGCAGTATTTT. Protein: CSAGGYSTDTQYF.

This clonotype came up many times. The chain uses TRBV28 and TRBJ1-1; D call uncertain. The germline gives CDR1 MDHEN, CDR2 SYDVKM. V gave up 6 bases and J gave up 1 base, with 12 bases separating them. The CDR3 covers 14 residues. This chain's CDR3 is CASSLANRNTEAFF. The CDR3 nucleotides read TGTGCCAGCAGCCTCGCGAACAGGAACACTGAAGCTTTCTTT.

This chain joins TRBV4-1 and TRBJ2-1; D is perhaps TRBD2 (5 bases). The germline V gene has CDR1 MGHRA and CDR2 YSYEKL. V was cut by 0 bases and J by 8 bases, with 11 bases left in between. This CDR3 comprises 14 residues. This CDR3 reads CASSQDPGVDEQFF. The CDR3 region has the DNA TGCGCCAGCAGCCAAGATCCCGGGGTAGATGAGCAGTTCTTC.

In its sample, this clonotype was seen many times. This chain connects TRBV7-8 to TRBJ2-2; TRBD2 aligns across 7 bases. The CDR3 is 16 amino acids. The germline CDR1 and CDR2 sequences are SGHVS and FQNEAQ. The V and J ends lost 1 base and 5 bases, in that order; junction bases with no gene match: 7. The CDR3 sequence is CASSLVAVLATGELFF. The CDR3 nucleotides are TGTGCCAGCAGCTTAGTAGCGGTACTAGCGACCGGGGAGCTGTTTTTT.

The chain recombines TRBV28 with TRBJ1-6; the match to TRBD1 covers 7 bases. V lost 6 bases and J lost 4; bases outside the gene matches: 6. Germline loops: CDR1 MDHEN, CDR2 SYDVKM. This CDR3 comprises 15 residues. CDR3 in amino acids: CASRRGTEYNSPLHF. Here the CDR3 DNA reads TGTGCCAGCAGGCGTGGGACAGAGTATAATTCACCCCTCCACTTT. The entire variable domain, with the rest obtained from reference TRBV28 and TRBJ1-6, is as follows: DVKVTQSSRYLVKRTGEKVFLECVQDMDHENMFWYRQDPGLGLRLIYFSYDVKMKEKGDIPEGYSVSREKKERFSLILESASTNQTSMYLCASRRGTEYNSPLHFGNGTRLTVT.

The V call is TRBV19, the J call TRBJ2-2, with D perhaps matching TRBD1 (6 bases). Germline V lookup: CDR1 LNHDA, CDR2 SQIVND (reference sequence). Trimming took 5 bases from V and 3 from J, leaving 16 bases between them. The length of the CDR3 is 16 residues. The CDR3 protein is CASSPDSILYTGELFF. The CDR3 bases are TGTGCCAGTAGTCCGGACAGCATTTTGTACACCGGGGAGCTGTTTTTT.

There are a few counts of this clonotype. The chain carries TRBV4-2 and TRBJ2-7, with a possible D match to TRBD2 (6 bases). This CDR3 comprises 18 residues. CDR1 is LGHNA and CDR2 is YNFKEQ in the germline V gene. Between the trimmed V and J ends, which lost 0 bases and 0 bases, there was a span of 18 bases. CDR3 in DNA: TGTGCCAGCAGCCAAGAAGGTGTGATGGGGGGATTCTCCTACGAGCAGTACTTC. This codes for CASSQEGVMGGFSYEQYF.

The V gene is TRBV28, the J gene TRBJ1-5, with D unresolved. This CDR3 contains 13 residues. The V gene lost 6 bases and the J gene lost 0 bases, with 6 bases spanning the gap. Per germline, CDR1 MDHEN and CDR2 SYDVKM. CDR3 nucleotide sequence: TGTGCCAGCAGAAAAAATAGCAATCAGCCCCAGCATTTT. Protein product: CASRKNSNQPQHF.

V gene TRBV12-3 or TRBV12-4 combines with J gene TRBJ2-6; D gene unclear. V gave up 5 bases and J gave up 1 base, with 6 bases separating them. This CDR3 comprises 14 residues. The CDR3 nucleotides read TGTGCCAGCAGTCCCCGTTCTGGGGCCAACGTCCTGACTTTC. Translating it yields CASSPRSGANVLTF.

This clonotype occurred many times. The gene calls are TRBV7-9 and TRBJ2-5; D perhaps matches TRBD1 (6 bases). Deletions cut 2 bases from V and 4 bases from J, with 11 bases between. This CDR3 has 14 amino acids. The V gene's germline CDR1 is SEHNR and CDR2 FQNEAQ (reference sequence). CDR3: CASSLIGRGETQYF. DNA for the CDR3: TGTGCCAGCAGCTTAATTGGCAGGGGAGAGACCCAGTACTTC. Filled out from reference TRBV7-9 and TRBJ2-5, the complete variable domain reads DTGVSQNPRHKITKRGQNVTFRCDPISEHNRLYWYRQTLGQGPEFLTYFQNEAQLEKSRLLSDRFSAERPKGSFSTLEIQRTEQGDSAMYLCASSLIGRGETQYFGPGTRLLVL.

This clonotype was counted only a few times. The chain carries TRBV19 and TRBJ2-1, with 7 bases aligning to TRBD2. The CDR3 has 14 residues. Per the germline V gene, CDR1 is LNHDA and CDR2 is SQIVND (reference sequence). V was clipped by 9 bases and J by 3 bases; unmatched bases: 8. The CDR3, as DNA: TGTGCCAGCAGCGGGGTGGGTTTCTACAATGAGCAGTTCTTC. Residues: CASSGVGFYNEQFF.

This chain connects TRBV7-6 to TRBJ2-7; 9 bases are a match to TRBD1. The V gene end was trimmed by 4 bases and the J gene end by 2 bases; junction bases not matched to a gene: 6. Per the germline V gene, CDR1 is SGHVS and CDR2 is FNYEAQ. The CDR3 contains 15 residues. The chain's CDR3 is CASSSPGQGPYEQYF. As DNA, the CDR3 is TGTGCCAGCAGCTCGCCGGGACAGGGCCCCTACGAGCAGTACTTC.

This clonotype was counted at least ten times. This chain connects TRBV7-2 to TRBJ2-3; D uncertain. Germline assignment: CDR1 SGHTA and CDR2 FQGNSA. V was shortened by 5 bases and J by 6 bases, with 12 bases between the two germline ends. The CDR3 covers 13 residues. The CDR3 protein is CASSRYEVDTQYF. DNA of the CDR3: TGTGCCAGCAGCCGCTATGAGGTGGATACGCAGTATTTT.

This clonotype was recorded a few times. The V and J genes are TRBV2 and TRBJ1-6, with 9 bases that match TRBD1. Germline V CDR1 and CDR2: SNHLY, FYNNEI. V shed 4 bases, J shed 7 bases, and the junction held 2 bases outside the gene matches. This CDR3 comprises 14 residues. This CDR3 is CASSGQGGNSPLHF. In nucleotides, the CDR3 is TGTGCCAGCAGTGGACAGGGGGGGAATTCACCCCTCCACTTT.

CDR3 bases: TGTGCCAGCAGCAAAGCGACAGGGAACTATGGCTACACCTTC. It yields the protein CASSKATGNYGYTF. V gene TRBV7-9 combines with J gene TRBJ1-2, with TRBD1 matching 7 bases. Germline loops: CDR1 SEHNR, CDR2 FQNEAQ (reference sequence). J was trimmed by 2 bases and V by 5 bases; bases with no gene match: 5. The CDR3 length is 14 residues.

Sample share makes this clonotype medium-sized. The rearrangement uses TRBV7-6 and TRBJ1-1; D unclear. Germline values: CDR1 SGHVS, CDR2 FNYEAQ. This CDR3 spans 13 amino acids. With 1 base removed from V and 4 bases from J, the gap between germline ends came to 7 bases. DNA of the CDR3: TGTGCCAGCAGCTTAGGGTACGGCACTGAAGCTTTCTTT. It specifies CASSLGYGTEAFF.

In its sample, this clonotype was seen a few times. The gene calls are TRBV7-2 and TRBJ1-4; tentative D call: TRBD1 (5 bases). The CDR3 spans 14 residues. Germline CDR1 reads SGHTA; CDR2 reads FQGNSA. V shed 2 bases and J shed 8 bases, with 12 bases lying between them. The CDR3: CASSLSGAGEKLFF. The DNA for the CDR3 is TGTGCCAGCAGCTTAAGTGGGGCTGGGGAAAAACTGTTTTTT.